One and the same sample provided the 12 T cell receptor beta chains below, sequenced in a study of cytomegalovirus exposure and HLA in healthy donors. Both 60 Vbeta primers and 13 Jbeta primers went into the PCR. The table came from immunoSEQ multiplex PCR; TCRdb's copy has only in-frame clones and leaves some out. The sample includes 100,000 to 150,000 clones, approximately 78% of them seen just once. The source material was PBMCs. These receptors were collected from a female donor in good health and CMV-seronegative.

The V and J genes are TRBV2 and TRBJ2-7, with TRBD1 identical over 9 bases. This CDR3 is 15 amino acids long. Trimming removed 5 bases from V and 3 bases from J; junction bases left unmatched: 8. Germline V gene sequence: CDR1 SNHLY, CDR2 FYNNEI. In nucleotides, the CDR3 is TGTGCCAGCAGTCCGGGACGGGACAGGGTCTACGAGCAGTACTTC. Residues: CASSPGRDRVYEQYF.

The rearrangement joins TRBV11-3 to TRBJ1-1; no definite D call. CDR1 and CDR2 (germline): SGHNT, YENEEA. The CDR3 covers 11 residues. V gave up 6 bases and J gave up 5 bases, with 7 bases separating them. The CDR3 DNA sequence: TGTGCCAGCAGTTCGGGTACTGAAGCTTTCTTT. Protein product: CASSSGTEAFF.

The V gene is TRBV27, the J gene TRBJ1-5; 7 nucleotides line up with TRBD1. Trimming cost V 2 bases and J 0 bases; bases outside gene matches: 1. The length of the CDR3 is 15 residues. Germline CDR1 is MNHEY and CDR2 is SMNVEV (reference sequence). The CDR3 bases are TGTGCCAGCAGTTTAGGGACAGCTAGCAATCAGCCCCAGCATTTT. Encoded protein: CASSLGTASNQPQHF.

The chain couples TRBV27 to TRBJ2-2, with 7 positions matching TRBD1. Per germline, CDR1 MNHEY and CDR2 SMNVEV (reference sequence). V was pared by 9 bases and J by 4 bases, with 11 bases of the junction left unmatched. The CDR3 loop spans 15 amino acids. The chain's CDR3 is CASSRTGRSTGELFF. CDR3 sequence (DNA): TGTGCCAGTTCCCGGACAGGACGTAGCACCGGGGAGCTGTTTTTT.

The DNA of the CDR3 is TGTGCCAGCCAGACAGGGTCGAGGGGGCTTGAAGCTTTCTTT. Translation gives CASQTGSRGLEAFF. The chain combines TRBV19 with TRBJ1-1; 7 positions match TRBD1. The V and J ends lost 9 bases and 7 bases, in that order; junction bases with no gene match: 14. The germline V gene encodes CDR1 LNHDA and CDR2 SQIVND (reference sequence). The CDR3 length is 14 residues.

The chain has TRBV5-1 and TRBJ1-4; 11 nucleotides match TRBD1. CDR1 is SGHRS, CDR2 YFSETQ, per germline. The CDR3 is 14 residues long. V was clipped by 4 bases and J by 6 bases; unmatched bases: 2. The CDR3 bases are TGCGCCAGCAGCGTGGGACAGGGGGATGAAAAACTGTTTTTT. It specifies CASSVGQGDEKLFF.

This clone was seen only once. The chain uses TRBV9 and TRBJ1-3, with 7 nucleotides matching TRBD1. The length of the CDR3 is 14 residues. V lost 7 bases to trimming and J lost 4 bases; unmatched junction nucleotides: 8. CDR1 and CDR2 (germline): SGDLS, YYNGEE. The CDR3 nucleotides are TGTGCCAGCGCCCAGGGGGGCATCGGAAACACCATATATTTT. This codes for CASAQGGIGNTIYF.

The CDR3 spells CASSNDREYQPQHF. The CDR3 coding sequence is TGTGCCAGCAGTAATGACAGGGAATATCAGCCCCAGCATTTT. This chain links TRBV2 with TRBJ1-5; TRBD1 agrees at 7 bases. This CDR3 comprises 14 residues. J gave up 5 bases and V 5 bases, and 6 bases lay outside the gene matches. CDR1 is SNHLY, CDR2 FYNNEI, per germline.

The chain links TRBV5-6 to TRBJ2-3, with 8 bases matching TRBD1. Germline loops: CDR1 SGHDT, CDR2 YYEEEE. The CDR3 covers 14 residues. V was pared by 5 bases and J by 5 bases, with 7 bases of the junction left unmatched. The DNA of the CDR3 is TGTGCCAGCAGAGGACAGGGACTTGGAGATACGCAGTATTTT. This codes for CASRGQGLGDTQYF.

The CDR3 sequence is CASRLAAGSSYNEQFF. Written as DNA, the CDR3 is TGTGCCAGCAGACTAGCGGCCGGATCTTCCTACAATGAGCAGTTCTTC. V usage is TRBV28 and J usage is TRBJ2-1, with 8 bases aligning to TRBD2. Unmatched junction bases numbered 8, after V lost 6 bases and J lost 1 base. Per germline, CDR1 MDHEN and CDR2 SYDVKM. The CDR3 spans 16 residues.

The CDR3 reads CASSLHSGLAGTGQETQYF. The CDR3 nucleotides are TGTGCCAGCAGCCTCCACTCCGGACTAGCGGGAACTGGGCAAGAGACCCAGTACTTC. The gene calls are TRBV9 and TRBJ2-5; TRBD2 matches 12 bases. In germline, CDR1 is SGDLS, CDR2 YYNGEE. This CDR3 has 19 residues. Unmatched junction bases numbered 15, after V lost 4 bases and J lost 2 bases.

The rearrangement links TRBV7-2 to TRBJ2-7; tentatively, D is TRBD2 (6 bases). V gave up 0 bases and J gave up 0 bases, with 12 bases separating them. Germline-derived CDR1 and CDR2 are SGHTA and FQGNSA. The CDR3 covers 16 residues. CDR3 sequence reads: CASSLATGGASYEQYF. The DNA of the CDR3 is TGTGCCAGCAGCTTAGCAACGGGCGGGGCCTCCTACGAGCAGTACTTC.